Listed below are T cell receptor beta chains from one sample, sequenced in a study of technical replicates of blood from a handful of donors. Profiled with immunoSEQ multiplex PCR; TCRdb holds only in-frame clones, not every one. Found here are about 70,000 clones, about 94% of them singletons; the top ten hold around 0.37%. Input material: T cells isolated from PBMCs. All receptors derive from a human donor in good health. Each CDR3 is given with its conserved first and last residue. Clone size is given for some rows only: seen once, a few or many times, or a class if the clone is expanded.

length,size,V,CDR3
17,-,TRBV7-2,CASSTSVLQGQGEKLFF
12,once,TRBV29-1,CSVAGLPYEQYF
13,-,TRBV29-1,CSVPGPGANVLTF
14,-,TRBV6-5,CASSYGQGGQPQHF
15,-,TRBV5-4,CASSLGDRVFYEQYF
14,-,TRBV5-1,CASTPGLANTEAFF
15,-,TRBV7-2,CASSLGAGGIYEQYF
15,-,TRBV5-1,CASSWDSIMNTEAFF
15,-,TRBV18,CASSPSSGSTDTQYF
16,-,TRBV5-3,CARSPKRETYTGELFF
16,-,TRBV7-9,CASSLGGGSSSYEQYF
13,-,TRBV7-6,CASSLAPFQPQHF
15,-,TRBV7-3,CASSLSAGAFNEQFF
15,-,TRBV28,CASSLYRGQGQPQHF
15,-,TRBV18,CASSPTISGGGAQYF
13,-,TRBV30,CAWSVILSNEQFF
16,-,TRBV25-1,CASSTYREENTGELFF
15,few,TRBV6-4,CASSDGAGSTDTQYF
13,-,TRBV18,CASSKGVTDEQYF
12,-,TRBV5-4,CASSPDYETQYF
15,few,TRBV5-1,CASSLGPGVIYEQYF
14,-,TRBV30,CAWTGLSGGGELFF
13,-,TRBV25-1,CASSGREGTEAFF
18,-,TRBV1,CTSRYTSGSLSSTDTQYF
13,-,TRBV28,CASSPGGGHEQYF
15,-,TRBV5-8,CASSDVIPAGTEAFF
15,-,TRBV5-1,CASSLGGSSYNEQFF
16,once,TRBV5-6,CASSLDRTGGYYGYTF
17,-,TRBV7-2,CASSPPTSGGLNNEQFF
13,-,TRBV6-1,CASSATGPYGYTF
16,-,TRBV19,CASSIVVASGDNEQFF
15,-,TRBV7-3,CASSYSGPGGNEQFF
18,-,TRBV18,CASSPNLAASGSSYEQYF
13,-,TRBV2,CASFITENTEAFF
14,-,TRBV19,CASSIDRLMEPQHF
14,-,TRBV21-1,CASSCSWARGEQYF
15,-,TRBV4-3,CASRPQTGNPGELFF
13,-,TRBV27,CASKPQENQPQHF
16,-,TRBV5-4,CASSGGLIHIDTEAFF
12,-,TRBV7-9,CASTPFIETQYF
17,-,TRBV10-1,CASSESTPDRRDQPQHF
13,-,TRBV6-1,CASSRQGSQPQHF
17,-,TRBV4-3,CASSQWGGAVGGYGYTF
18,few,TRBV4-1,CASSPKTGVMATNEKLFF
13,-,TRBV25-1,CASSGRDRGEQYF
15,-,TRBV5-1,CASSLKGLANEKLFF
15,-,TRBV6-4,CASSHDRGNGNTIYF
16,-,TRBV5-4,CASSLAGELWPGELFF
11,-,TRBV2,CASSEQEKLFF
13,-,TRBV28,CASNLPTGTEAFF
16,-,TRBV10-3,CAISDFGRYRGNEQFF
15,-,TRBV11-3,CASSSGTGSADTQYF
12,-,TRBV4-1,CASSQVTDEQYF
14,few,TRBV5-1,CASSLGQPNTEAFF
15,-,TRBV7-8,CASSPRTSGIYEQFF
14,-,TRBV25-1,CASSEGAGAYEQYF
13,-,TRBV30,CAWSYLQANEQFF
15,-,TRBV27,CASSPGDYRSYEQYF
15,-,TRBV10-3,CAISEGPSAAYEQYF